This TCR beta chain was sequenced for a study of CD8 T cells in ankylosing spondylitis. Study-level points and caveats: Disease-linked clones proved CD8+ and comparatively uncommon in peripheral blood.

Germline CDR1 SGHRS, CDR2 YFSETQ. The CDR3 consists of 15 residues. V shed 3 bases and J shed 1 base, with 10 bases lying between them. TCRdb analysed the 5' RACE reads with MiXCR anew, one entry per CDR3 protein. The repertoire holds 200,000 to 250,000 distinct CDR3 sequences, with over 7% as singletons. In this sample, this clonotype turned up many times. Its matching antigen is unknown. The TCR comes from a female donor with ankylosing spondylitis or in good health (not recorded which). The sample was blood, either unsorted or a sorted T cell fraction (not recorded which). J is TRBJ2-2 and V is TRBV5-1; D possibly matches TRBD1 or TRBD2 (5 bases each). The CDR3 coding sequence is TGCGCCAGCAGCTCGGCTGGGGGGAACACCGGGGAGCTGTTTTTT. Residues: CASSSAGGNTGELFF.